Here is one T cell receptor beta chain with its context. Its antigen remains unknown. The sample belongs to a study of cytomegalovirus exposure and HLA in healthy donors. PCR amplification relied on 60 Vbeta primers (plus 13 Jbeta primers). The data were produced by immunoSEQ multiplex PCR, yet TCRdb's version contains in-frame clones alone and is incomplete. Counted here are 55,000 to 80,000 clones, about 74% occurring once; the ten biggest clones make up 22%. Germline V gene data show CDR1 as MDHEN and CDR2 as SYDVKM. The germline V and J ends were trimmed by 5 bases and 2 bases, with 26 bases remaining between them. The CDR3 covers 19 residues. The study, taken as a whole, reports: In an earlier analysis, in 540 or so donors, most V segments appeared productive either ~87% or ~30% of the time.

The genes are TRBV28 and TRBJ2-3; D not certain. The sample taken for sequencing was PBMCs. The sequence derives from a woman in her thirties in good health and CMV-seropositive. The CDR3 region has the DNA TGTGCCAGCAGTCCACCCCCGGGTAGCCCTAAAGACCACACAGATACGCAGTATTTT. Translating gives CASSPPPGSPKDHTDTQYF. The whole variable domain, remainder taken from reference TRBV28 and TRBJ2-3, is DVKVTQSSRYLVKRTGEKVFLECVQDMDHENMFWYRQDPGLGLRLIYFSYDVKMKEKGDIPEGYSVSREKKERFSLILESASTNQTSMYLCASSPPPGSPKDHTDTQYFGPGTRLTVL.